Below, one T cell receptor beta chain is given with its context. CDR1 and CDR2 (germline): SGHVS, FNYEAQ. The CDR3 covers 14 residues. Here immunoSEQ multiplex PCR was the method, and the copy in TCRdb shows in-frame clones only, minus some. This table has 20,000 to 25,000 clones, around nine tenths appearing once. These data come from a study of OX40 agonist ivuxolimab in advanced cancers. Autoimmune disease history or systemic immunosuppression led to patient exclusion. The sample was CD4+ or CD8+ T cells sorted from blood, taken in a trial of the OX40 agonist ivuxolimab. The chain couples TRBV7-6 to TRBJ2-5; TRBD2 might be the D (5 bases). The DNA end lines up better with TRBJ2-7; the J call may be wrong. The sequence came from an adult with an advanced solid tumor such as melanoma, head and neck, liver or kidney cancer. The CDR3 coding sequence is TGTGCCAGCAGCTTAGAGGCCGGGACCTACGAGCAGTACTTC. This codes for CASSLEAGTYEQYF.